Below, 19 T cell receptor beta chains from the same sample are listed, as sequenced in a study of regulatory T cells in long-lasting Graves disease. Investigators prepared the TCR beta libraries by applying iRepertoire HTBI primers and Arm-PCR of CDR3 regions. From the multiplex PCR reads, TCRdb called clonotypes with MiXCR, one entry per CDR3 protein. Of roughly 400,000 distinct CDR3 sequences listed, roughly a fifth were seen once; the top ten hold over 11%. Time point meaning: persistent/refractory GD, antithyroid drugs over 5 years with positive TRAb. PBMCs provided the RNA from which the TCR library was made. The source was peripheral blood mononuclear cells (PBMCs), collected when the disease was refractory, from a patient treated with antithyroid drugs. These receptors were taken from a female donor with Graves disease.

This clonotype has at least ten counts. This chain connects TRBV20-1 to TRBJ1-1; 7 nucleotides match TRBD1. The CDR3 runs 14 residues. With 4 bases clipped from V and 0 bases from J, the junction kept 5 bases outside the gene matches. Germline V gene lookup returns CDR1 DFQATT and CDR2 SNEGSKA (reference sequence). Here the CDR3 reads CSAIHRGLNTEAFF. For the CDR3, the DNA is TGCAGTGCTATTCACAGGGGTCTGAACACTGAAGCTTTCTTT.

This clonotype was counted ten times or more. The rearrangement links TRBV9 to TRBJ2-7; D may be TRBD2 (6 bases). Germline V gene lookup returns CDR1 SGDLS and CDR2 YYNGEE. The CDR3 consists of 16 residues. V was clipped by 0 bases and J by 0 bases, with 13 bases between them. The CDR3 region has the DNA TGTGCCAGCAGCGTAGGTCCTAGCGCCCACTCCTACGAGCAGTACTTC. It yields the protein CASSVGPSAHSYEQYF.

This sequence joins TRBV6-1 and TRBJ2-7; 12 nucleotides align to TRBD2. The CDR3 length is 15 residues. Germline lookup yields CDR1 MNHNS and CDR2 SASEGT. The trim removed 0 bases at V and 4 bases at J, leaving 1 base unmatched. The CDR3 DNA reads as TGTGCCAGCAGTGAAGCGACTAGCGGGAGTTACGAGCAGTACTTC. It encodes CASSEATSGSYEQYF.

In its sample, this clonotype was seen many times. This sequence joins TRBV28 and TRBJ2-5; TRBD1 matches 9 bases. Germline loops: CDR1 MDHEN, CDR2 SYDVKM. The V and J ends lost 4 bases and 5 bases, in that order; junction bases with no gene match: 8. This CDR3 region has 15 residues. In DNA, the CDR3 is TGTGCCAGCAGTTCTCCGGGACAGGGAGGGGAGACCCAGTACTTC. Translating it yields CASSSPGQGGETQYF.

As for this clonotype: This likely comes from a read error, as the CDR3 has no conserved phenylalanine or tryptophan at its end. The genes are TRBV29-1 and TRBJ2-7, with TRBD1 matching 10 bases. V was clipped by 5 bases and J by 0 bases; unmatched bases: 4. The germline V gene encodes CDR1 SQVTM and CDR2 ANQGSEA. This CDR3 is built from 14 residues. CDR3 residues: CSVTDRGSSYEQYL. CDR3 DNA sequence: TGCAGCGTTACGGACAGGGGGAGCTCCTACGAGCAGTACCTC.

This clonotype occurred a few times. DNA of the CDR3: TGTGCCAGCAGTTCCCTAGCGGGAGGATCGGAGACCCAGTACTTC. Amino acid sequence: CASSSLAGGSETQYF. This sequence joins TRBV27 and TRBJ2-5; 11 bases fit TRBD2. Germline CDR1 reads MNHEY; CDR2 reads SMNVEV (reference sequence). The CDR3 is 15 residues long. V lost 4 bases, J lost 5 bases, and 6 bases stayed unmatched.

This clonotype was detected a few times. This rearrangement joins TRBV7-8 to TRBJ2-7, with 8 bases fitting TRBD1. CDR3 size: 15 residues. CDR1 is SGHVS and CDR2 is FQNEAQ in the germline V gene. The V and J ends lost 1 base and 4 bases, in that order; junction bases with no gene match: 6. The CDR3 loop reads CASSLGTGSVYEQYF. In DNA form, the CDR3 reads TGTGCCAGCAGCTTAGGGACAGGGAGTGTTTACGAGCAGTACTTC. Looking up the rest from reference TRBV7-8 and TRBJ2-7 gives the full variable domain: GAGVSQSPRYKVAKRGQDVALRCDPISGHVSLFWYQQALGQGPEFLTYFQNEAQLDKSGLPSDRFFAERPEGSVSTLKIQRTQQEDSAVYLCASSLGTGSVYEQYFGPGTRLTVT.

This clonotype showed up many times. J is TRBJ2-5 and V is TRBV20-1; 10 bases align to TRBD2. With V trimmed by 2 bases and J by 2 bases, 8 bases remained unmatched. This CDR3 region has 16 residues. CDR1 and CDR2 from the germline V gene are DFQATT and SNEGSKA (reference sequence). Here the CDR3 DNA reads TGCAGTGCTAGACCTTCTAGCGGGAGTCAACAAGAGACCCAGTACTTC. The encoded protein is CSARPSSGSQQETQYF.

This clonotype was counted at least ten times. The gene calls are TRBV27 and TRBJ2-7; D perhaps matches TRBD1 (6 bases). Germline V gene lookup returns CDR1 MNHEY and CDR2 SMNVEV (reference sequence). V lost 0 bases to trimming and J lost 5 bases, with 11 bases between them. This CDR3 spans 14 amino acids. Written as DNA, the CDR3 is TGTGCCAGCAGTTTATCGAGTACAGGGAACGAGCAGTACTTC. Residues: CASSLSSTGNEQYF.

The chain recombines TRBV7-8 with TRBJ2-7, with 8 nucleotides matching TRBD1. V trimming: 3 bases; J trimming: 3 bases; junction bases outside the gene matches: 7. The CDR3 loop spans 15 amino acids. The germline CDR1 and CDR2 sequences are SGHVS and FQNEAQ. CDR3 in DNA: TGTGCCAGCAGCTTCTCAGGACAGGGAAACTACGAGCAGTACTTC. Translating gives CASSFSGQGNYEQYF.

The table lists this clonotype with a count of one. Just one base apart from a much larger clone, this may be a read error. The rearrangement uses TRBV6-2 or TRBV6-3 and TRBJ1-2; no clear D. The CDR3 extends over 16 amino acids. CDR1 and CDR2 (germline): MNHEY, SVGEGT. V lost 0 bases to trimming and J lost 7 bases, with 18 bases between them. CDR3 amino acids: CASSYSILGLGCGYTF. CDR3 nucleotide sequence: TGTGCCAGCAGTTACTCGATCTTAGGATTGGGGTGTGGCTACACCTTC.

This clonotype was picked up many times. The CDR3 nucleotides read TGTGCCAGCAGTACAGGGGGCGGAGGAGAGACCCAGTACTTC. It is translated as CASSTGGGGETQYF. The chain joins TRBV11-3 to TRBJ2-5; TRBD1 agrees at 9 bases. The CDR3 is 14 residues long. V trimming: 6 bases; J trimming: 4 bases; junction bases outside the gene matches: 6. In germline, CDR1 is SGHNT, CDR2 YENEEA.

The V and J genes are TRBV29-1 and TRBJ2-2; tentatively, D is TRBD2 (6 bases). The V gene lost 2 bases and the J gene lost 10 bases, with 8 bases spanning the gap. This CDR3 is 11 amino acids long. Per the germline V gene, CDR1 is SQVTM and CDR2 is ANQGSEA. The CDR3 spells CSVESGLELFF. As DNA, the CDR3 is TGCAGCGTTGAATCGGGACTGGAGCTGTTTTTT.

As to this clonotype: Since a much larger clone is just one base distant, this may be a read error. The V call is TRBV7-9, the J call TRBJ1-1; D might be TRBD1 (6 bases). This CDR3 spans 13 amino acids. CDR1 is SEHNR, CDR2 FQNEAQ, per germline (reference sequence). The V and J ends lost 7 bases and 3 bases respectively, with 12 bases between them. The CDR3, as DNA: TGTGCCAGCACCCAAGGGGGGGACACTGAAGCTTTCTTT. This sequence encodes CASTQGGDTEAFF.

This clonotype was recorded at least ten times. The rearrangement joins TRBV5-6 to TRBJ1-5; TRBD1 matches at 7 bases. V gave up 2 bases and J gave up 7 bases; unmatched junction bases: 3. This CDR3 contains 13 residues. Germline values: CDR1 SGHDT, CDR2 YYEEEE. CDR3 amino acids: CASSFQGEQPQHF. The CDR3 bases are TGTGCCAGCAGCTTCCAGGGGGAGCAGCCCCAGCATTTT.

This clonotype was observed a few times. The chain joins TRBV28 to TRBJ1-3; no clear D. The ends were cut back, 5 bases at V and 7 bases at J, with 12 bases in the middle. The CDR3 totals 13 residues. Germline CDR1 and CDR2: MDHEN and SYDVKM. The CDR3 is CASSPPTRNTIYF. The CDR3 DNA follows: TGTGCCAGCAGTCCGCCAACGCGGAACACCATATATTTT.

Ten or more counts support this clonotype. The V gene is TRBV2, the J gene TRBJ2-7; 11 nucleotides align to TRBD1. Per germline, CDR1 SNHLY and CDR2 FYNNEI. Trimming cost V 6 bases and J 7 bases; bases outside gene matches: 5. CDR3 length: 13 residues. CDR3 sequence reads: CASRDRGPGEQYF. CDR3 sequence (DNA): TGTGCCAGCAGGGACAGGGGGCCGGGAGAGCAGTACTTC.

This clonotype has just a few counts. The chain joins TRBV5-1 to TRBJ1-2, with 7 nucleotides matching TRBD1. Germline V gene data show CDR1 as SGHRS and CDR2 as YFSETQ. Germline trimming cut 3 bases from V and 5 bases from J; bases unmatched to any gene: 7. This CDR3 has 14 residues. Here the CDR3 reads CASSSGTESYGYTF. CDR3 coding DNA: TGCGCCAGCAGCTCGGGGACAGAATCATATGGCTACACCTTC.

This clonotype was picked up many times. This chain connects TRBV24-1 to TRBJ2-5, with TRBD2 matching 7 bases. This CDR3 has 17 residues. Losses at the gene ends were 3 bases for V and 2 bases for J; bases not matched to a gene: 11. CDR1 and CDR2 (germline): KGHDR, SFDVKD. For the CDR3, the DNA is TGTGCCACCAGTGATGCACCCTCCGGGACTATACAAGAGACCCAGTACTTC. The encoded protein is CATSDAPSGTIQETQYF.